This is a list of T cell receptor beta chains from one sample in a study of cytomegalovirus exposure and HLA in healthy donors. This table comes from immunoSEQ multiplex PCR, and its TCRdb copy is limited to in-frame clones, with some not included. Of 350,000 or so clones in the sample, 86% were seen once. Sequencing was carried out using PBMCs. Receptor source: a woman aged 18-35 years in good health and CMV-seronegative. Both conserved end residues are part of each CDR3. D genes are given only for firm matches. Clone size is given for some rows only: seen once, a few or many times, or a class if the clone is expanded.

J gene: TRBJ1-2
D gene: .
clone size: .
V gene: TRBV4-1
CDR3 DNA: TGCGCCAGCAGCGGTAGGGACTTCTATGGCTACACCTTC
CDR3 protein: CASSGRDFYGYTF

J gene: TRBJ1-4
D gene: .
clone size: .
V gene: TRBV6-1
CDR3 DNA: TGTGCCAGCAGGGAACCAGGACAGAGTGAAAAACTGTTTTTT
CDR3 protein: CASREPGQSEKLFF

J gene: TRBJ2-3
D gene: TRBD2
clone size: .
V gene: TRBV15
CDR3 DNA: TGTGCCACCAGCCCAGGGGGACTAGCGGGAGTTCCAGATACGCAGTATTTT
CDR3 protein: CATSPGGLAGVPDTQYF

J gene: TRBJ2-2
D gene: TRBD1
clone size: once
V gene: TRBV28
CDR3 DNA: TGTGCCAGCAGACCACCGGGACAGGGGGACACCGGGGAGCTGTTTTTT
CDR3 protein: CASRPPGQGDTGELFF

J gene: TRBJ1-5
D gene: .
clone size: .
V gene: TRBV4-1
CDR3 DNA: TGCGCCAGCAGCCAGGCAGGAAATCAGCCCCAGCATTTT
CDR3 protein: CASSQAGNQPQHF

J gene: TRBJ2-7
D gene: .
clone size: .
V gene: TRBV7-2
CDR3 DNA: TGTGCCAGCAGCTATTTACAGAATCCACCCTACGAGCAGTACTTC
CDR3 protein: CASSYLQNPPYEQYF

J gene: TRBJ2-5
D gene: TRBD2
clone size: .
V gene: TRBV5-4
CDR3 DNA: TGTGCCAGCAGCCACCCTAGCGGGAGGGAGACCCAGTACTTC
CDR3 protein: CASSHPSGRETQYF

J gene: TRBJ2-1
D gene: .
clone size: .
V gene: TRBV5-1
CDR3 DNA: TGCGCCAGCAGCCTGTCCCGACTAGAAGCCGTGAATGAGCAGTTCTTC
CDR3 protein: CASSLSRLEAVNEQFF

J gene: TRBJ1-2
D gene: .
clone size: once
V gene: TRBV7-2
CDR3 DNA: TGTGCCAGCAGCTTAGGGCGGCTGAACTATGGCTACACCTTC
CDR3 protein: CASSLGRLNYGYTF

J gene: TRBJ1-2
D gene: TRBD1
clone size: few
V gene: TRBV6-6
CDR3 DNA: TGTGCCAGCAGTCCCTCCGGGACAGGGTTAAGCTATGGCTACACCTTC
CDR3 protein: CASSPSGTGLSYGYTF

J gene: TRBJ1-4
D gene: TRBD1
clone size: .
V gene: TRBV6-5
CDR3 DNA: TGTGCCAGCAGTTATTCCAGGGGGCTTGGGGAAAAACTGTTTTTT
CDR3 protein: CASSYSRGLGEKLFF

J gene: TRBJ1-3
D gene: .
clone size: .
V gene: TRBV7-8
CDR3 DNA: TGTGCCAGCAGCTTACTAGAGGCGAGAAACACCATATATTTT
CDR3 protein: CASSLLEARNTIYF

J gene: TRBJ2-7
D gene: TRBD2
clone size: once
V gene: TRBV4-3
CDR3 DNA: TGCGCCAGCAGCCGAAGGGCTAGCGGGAGAGGGTACGAGCAGTACTTC
CDR3 protein: CASSRRASGRGYEQYF

J gene: TRBJ1-3
D gene: .
clone size: .
V gene: TRBV4-3
CDR3 DNA: TGCGCCAGCAGCCAAGAGGCGGCGATGGACACCATATATTTT
CDR3 protein: CASSQEAAMDTIYF